This TCR beta chain was captured in a study of blood T cell repertoires in COVID-19. The CDR3 has 13 amino acids. The germline gives CDR1 WSHSY, CDR2 SAAADI. The V end lost 6 bases, the J end lost 4 bases, and 13 bases lay between the germline ends. Profiling relied on immunoSEQ multiplex PCR, and the TCRdb table lists in-frame clones only, not all of them. The table has more than 20,000 clones, roughly four fifths seen once; the top ten hold about 20%. The sequenced material came from peripheral blood. The rearrangement uses TRBV10-2 and TRBJ2-7; no definite D call. This TCR came from a human donor in a cohort sampled during active or convalescent COVID-19. DNA of the CDR3: TGCGCCAGCAGGACTGGTTCCCTGTACGAGCAGTACTTC. Translating gives CASRTGSLYEQYF.